These 12 T cell receptor beta chains were all obtained from the same sample, sequenced in a study of T-cell reconstitution after alpha-beta-depleted transplantation in children. Preparation of the TCRbeta library used unique molecular identifiers. MiXCR, run by TCRdb on the PCR reads, gives a single entry per CDR3 protein. The sample consists of about 500,000 distinct CDR3 sequences, around a third of them appearing once. The specimen was PBMCs from the stem cell graft donor, collected from the stem cell graft. Receptors originate from a human donor who donated a stem cell graft to a child with aplastic anemia.

This clonotype occurred a few times. Here the CDR3 DNA reads TGTGCCAGCAGGAGGACGGATCGCACCGGGGAGCTGTTTTTT. Its protein is CASRRTDRTGELFF. This sequence joins TRBV6-5 and TRBJ2-2; D not certain. Germline CDR1 reads MNHEY; CDR2 reads SVGAGI. V lost 6 bases to trimming and J lost 4 bases, with 12 bases between them. The CDR3 runs 14 residues.

The CDR3 region has the DNA TGTGCCATCAGTGAACAGAACTCGGCCAGGTCCAACGAGCAGTACTTC. Encoded protein: CAISEQNSARSNEQYF. The chain is built from TRBV10-3 and TRBJ2-7; the D is unclear. This CDR3 comprises 16 residues. V was pared by 3 bases and J by 5 bases, with 20 bases between. In germline, CDR1 is ENHRY, CDR2 SYGVKD.

This clonotype showed up just a few times. This chain joins TRBV12-3 or TRBV12-4 and TRBJ2-1; D is ambiguous. The CDR3 is 14 amino acids. Trimming left V 3 bases short and J 8 bases short, with 14 bases between. The CDR3 is CASSFGRTADEQFF. The CDR3 bases are TGTGCCAGCAGTTTTGGTAGGACCGCGGATGAGCAGTTCTTC.

This clonotype was observed once. A single base separates this from a much larger clone, so it may be a read error. This chain connects TRBV12-3 or TRBV12-4 to TRBJ1-2; D uncertain. The CDR3 spans 13 residues. Trimming removed 2 bases at V and 1 base at J, with 5 bases between. The chain's CDR3 is CASSLQDNYGYTF. DNA for the CDR3: TGTGCCAGCAGTTTACAGGATAACTATGGCTACACCTTC.

The chain carries TRBV7-9 and TRBJ1-5, with unresolved D. V was pared by 2 bases and J by 7 bases, with 9 bases between. This CDR3 is 13 amino acids long. Looked up from germline, CDR1 is SEHNR and CDR2 is FQNEAQ (reference sequence). The CDR3 sequence: CASSLPNGQPQHF. The DNA for the CDR3 is TGTGCCAGCAGCTTACCGAATGGACAGCCCCAGCATTTT.

This clonotype has a handful of counts. The V and J genes are TRBV6-1 and TRBJ1-1; 7 bases are shared with TRBD1. After removal of 6 bases from V and 5 bases from J, the junction contained 6 bases not matched to a gene. CDR1 is MNHNS, CDR2 SASEGT, per germline. The CDR3 is made up of 13 amino acids. This CDR3 is CASRATGDTEAFF. DNA for the CDR3: TGTGCCAGCAGGGCCACAGGGGATACTGAAGCTTTCTTT.

This clonotype was counted only a few times. This chain uses TRBV12-3 or TRBV12-4 with TRBJ2-1, with D perhaps TRBD2 (5 bases). The germline V and J ends were trimmed by 6 bases and 7 bases, with 19 bases remaining between them. This CDR3 comprises 15 residues. The chain's CDR3 is CASSRHGITVNEQFF. For the CDR3, the DNA is TGTGCCAGCAGCCGCCACGGGATTACAGTAAATGAGCAGTTCTTC.

This clonotype was observed at least ten times. The V and J genes are TRBV27 and TRBJ2-3, with D tentatively TRBD1 (5 bases). V was trimmed by 2 bases and J by 0 bases, leaving 9 bases between them. The length of the CDR3 is 15 residues. The germline V gene has CDR1 MNHEY and CDR2 SMNVEV (reference sequence). In DNA, the CDR3 is TGTGCCAGCAGTTTAGGGGCAGCTAGCACAGATACGCAGTATTTT. Amino acid sequence: CASSLGAASTDTQYF.

The chain employs TRBV20-1 and TRBJ2-7; TRBD1 agrees at 10 bases. This CDR3 region has 14 residues. Germline V lookup: CDR1 DFQATT, CDR2 SNEGSKA (reference sequence). The V and J ends lost 3 bases and 6 bases, in that order; junction bases with no gene match: 8. CDR3 amino acids: CSASSGQGIAEQYV. The CDR3 region has the DNA TGCAGTGCTAGCTCGGGACAGGGGATTGCCGAGCAGTACGTC.

This clonotype was observed a handful of times. The CDR3 loop is CASRTTGVNSPLHF. CDR3 DNA sequence: TGTGCCAGCAGGACGACAGGGGTCAATTCACCCCTCCACTTT. V and J are TRBV6-1 and TRBJ1-6; 8 positions match TRBD1. This CDR3 has 14 amino acids. Germline CDR1 is MNHNS and CDR2 is SASEGT. Trimming removed 6 bases from V and 7 bases from J; junction bases left unmatched: 5.

The chain employs TRBV9 and TRBJ2-1; possibly TRBD2 for D (7 bases). V dropped 4 bases and J dropped 5 bases, with 25 bases sitting between them. Per germline, CDR1 SGDLS and CDR2 YYNGEE. The CDR3 runs 18 residues. In nucleotides, the CDR3 is TGTGCCAGCAGCACCTCACAGGGCCGGAGGGGGACTAACAATGAGCAGTTCTTC. Translation gives CASSTSQGRRGTNNEQFF.

The J gene is TRBJ2-3, the V gene TRBV29-1, with 11 bases lining up with TRBD2. Germline CDR1 SQVTM, CDR2 ANQGSEA. The CDR3 is 18 amino acids. V was clipped by 5 bases and J by 3 bases; unmatched bases: 16. The CDR3 reads CSVYSSGRALLSTDTQYF. CDR3 nucleotide sequence: TGCAGCGTTTATAGTAGCGGGAGGGCCCTCCTCTCAACAGATACGCAGTATTTT.